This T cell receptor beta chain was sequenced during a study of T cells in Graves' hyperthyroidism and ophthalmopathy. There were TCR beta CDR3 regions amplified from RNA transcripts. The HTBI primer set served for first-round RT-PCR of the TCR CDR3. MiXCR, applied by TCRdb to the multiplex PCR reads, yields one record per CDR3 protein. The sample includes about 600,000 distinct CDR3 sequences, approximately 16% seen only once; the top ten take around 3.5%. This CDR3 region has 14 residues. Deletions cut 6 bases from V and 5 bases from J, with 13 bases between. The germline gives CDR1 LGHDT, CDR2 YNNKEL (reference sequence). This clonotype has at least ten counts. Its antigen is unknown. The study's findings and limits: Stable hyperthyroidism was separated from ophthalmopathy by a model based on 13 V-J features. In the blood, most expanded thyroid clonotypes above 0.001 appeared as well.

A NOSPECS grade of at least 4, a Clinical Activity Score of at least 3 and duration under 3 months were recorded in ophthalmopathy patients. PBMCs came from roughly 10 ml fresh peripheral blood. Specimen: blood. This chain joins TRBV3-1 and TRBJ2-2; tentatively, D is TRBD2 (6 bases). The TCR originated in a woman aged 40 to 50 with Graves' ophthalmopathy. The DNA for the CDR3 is TGTGCCAGCAGTTTACGGGGGAATACCGGGGAGCTGTTTTTT. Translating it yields CASSLRGNTGELFF. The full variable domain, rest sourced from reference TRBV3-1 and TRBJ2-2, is DTAVSQTPKYLVTQMGNDKSIKCEQNLGHDTMYWYKQDSKKFLKIMFSYNNKELIINETVPNRFSPKSPDKAHLNLHINSLELGDSAVYFCASSLRGNTGELFFGEGSRLTVL.